These T cell receptor beta chains were read from a single sample in a study of blood T cell repertoires in COVID-19. The table came from immunoSEQ multiplex PCR; TCRdb's copy has only in-frame clones and leaves some out. Among 200,000 or so clones listed, 70% to 90% were seen once. The source material was peripheral blood. All receptors derive from a man aged 55 to 70 with acute or convalescent COVID-19. Both conserved end residues are part of each CDR3. The order of the fields is D gene, clone size, V gene, J gene, CDR3 DNA, CDR3 protein. D genes are given only for firm matches. Some rows have no size entry. The others give once, few or many, or a class for an expanded clone.

-	-	TRBV18	TRBJ1-3	TGTGCCAGCTCACCCGCAGGGGATCCTACCGGAAACACCATATATTTT	CASSPAGDPTGNTIYF
TRBD1	-	TRBV5-1	TRBJ2-5	TGCGCCAGCAGCTTGGGCAGACAGGGGTATACGTTTGAGGAGACCCAGTACTTC	CASSLGRQGYTFEETQYF
TRBD1	-	TRBV28	TRBJ1-4	TGTGCCAGCAGTTTCGACAGGGGGAGGTGGGAAAAACTGTTTTTT	CASSFDRGRWEKLFF
-	once	TRBV29-1	TRBJ2-7	TGCAAAGCCCACGCCCCATCCTACGAGCAGTACTTC	CKAHAPSYEQYF
-	-	TRBV6-4	TRBJ2-1	TGTGCCAGCAGCCTGACCCCTAGGTCCTACAATGAGCAGTTCTTC	CASSLTPRSYNEQFF
-	-	TRBV20-1	TRBJ1-2	TGCAGTGCGCCCCAGGGTGGCTACACCTTC	CSAPQGGYTF
TRBD1	-	TRBV28	TRBJ1-6	TGTGCCAGCAGACCTCCGACAGGGAAAGGGACACCCCTCCACTTT	CASRPPTGKGTPLHF
TRBD1	-	TRBV7-2	TRBJ1-1	TGTGCCAGCAGCTTACCACCGGGACAGGGGAGGTCTGAAGCTTTCTTT	CASSLPPGQGRSEAFF
TRBD2	-	TRBV3-1/TRBV3-2	TRBJ2-1	TGTGCCAGCACCCCCCGTAGCGGGCACTACAATGAGCAGTTCTTC	CASTPRSGHYNEQFF
TRBD1	-	TRBV7-8	TRBJ1-4	TGTGCCAGCAGCTTAAGGCCCCGGACAGGGGAAGAAAAACTGTTTTTT	CASSLRPRTGEEKLFF
-	-	TRBV28	TRBJ2-7	TGTGCCAGCGAGGGGGTACCCCCCTACGAGCAGTACTTC	CASEGVPPYEQYF
TRBD1	-	TRBV15	TRBJ2-7	TGTGCCACCAGCGGCCTTAGGACAGGGGGCTCCCCACAGTTCACCTACGAGCAGTACTTC	CATSGLRTGGSPQFTYEQYF
-	-	TRBV19	TRBJ2-1	TGTGCCAGTACCCCGGGTATTATTTTCTCCTACAATGAGCAGTTCTTC	CASTPGIIFSYNEQFF
-	-	TRBV28	TRBJ2-1	TGTGCCAGCAAATTAGGCCAGGACTACAATGAGCAGTTCTTC	CASKLGQDYNEQFF
-	-	TRBV28	TRBJ1-2	TGTGCCAGCAGTACCGCTTCACGGTATGGCTACACCTTC	CASSTASRYGYTF
-	-	TRBV28	TRBJ2-2	TGTGCCAGCATCTCGGGGTCTAGGGGGATTATCCGGGAGCTGTTTTTT	CASISGSRGIIRELFF
-	-	TRBV19	TRBJ2-3	TGTGCCAGTAGTCCCACAGGCACAGATACGCAGTATTTT	CASSPTGTDTQYF
-	-	TRBV28	TRBJ2-7	TGTGCCAGCAGGGCCACTCGGGAGAGGGGGCGACAAGAGCAGTACTTC	CASRATRERGRQEQYF
TRBD1	-	TRBV28	TRBJ2-2	TGTGCCAGCAGTCCATGGGGGACAGGGCCCTTCACCGGGGAGCTGTTTTTT	CASSPWGTGPFTGELFF
TRBD2	-	TRBV5-1	TRBJ2-2	TGCGCCAGCAACGTACTAGCGGGAGACTCCGGGGAGCTGTTTTTT	CASNVLAGDSGELFF
TRBD1	-	TRBV28	TRBJ1-2	TGTGCCAGCAGTCCACCCCGTCGACAGGGGGAGGGCTATGGCTACACCTTC	CASSPPRRQGEGYGYTF
TRBD1	-	TRBV27	TRBJ2-1	TGTGCCAGCAGTTCCGGGACAGGGATTTACAATGAGCAGTTCTTC	CASSSGTGIYNEQFF
TRBD1	-	TRBV6-5	TRBJ2-2	TGTGCCAGCAGGCGGAACAGGGGGCTTACCGGGGAGCTGTTTTTT	CASRRNRGLTGELFF
TRBD1	-	TRBV7-3	TRBJ2-5	TGTGCCAGCAGCTCTAACAGGGGCAGGGAAGAGACCCAGTACTTC	CASSSNRGREETQYF
TRBD1	-	TRBV6-2/TRBV6-3	TRBJ2-7	TGTGCCAGCAGTTACTCGACCGGACAGGCGACACTTCTTTCCTACGAGCAGTACTTC	CASSYSTGQATLLSYEQYF